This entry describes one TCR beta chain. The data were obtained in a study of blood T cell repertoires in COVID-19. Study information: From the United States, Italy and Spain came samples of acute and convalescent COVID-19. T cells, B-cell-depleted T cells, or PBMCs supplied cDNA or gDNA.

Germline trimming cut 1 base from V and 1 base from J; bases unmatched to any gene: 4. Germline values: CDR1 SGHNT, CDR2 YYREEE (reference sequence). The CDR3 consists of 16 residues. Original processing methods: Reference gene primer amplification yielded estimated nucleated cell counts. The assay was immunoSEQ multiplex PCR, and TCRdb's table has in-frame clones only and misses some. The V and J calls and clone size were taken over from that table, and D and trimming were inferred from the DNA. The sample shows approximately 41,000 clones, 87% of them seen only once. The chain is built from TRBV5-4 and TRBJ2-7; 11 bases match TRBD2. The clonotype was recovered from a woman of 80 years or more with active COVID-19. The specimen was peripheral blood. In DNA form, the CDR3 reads TGTGCCAGCAGCTTGAAACTAGCGGGGGCATCCTACGAGCAGTACTTC. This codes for CASSLKLAGASYEQYF.